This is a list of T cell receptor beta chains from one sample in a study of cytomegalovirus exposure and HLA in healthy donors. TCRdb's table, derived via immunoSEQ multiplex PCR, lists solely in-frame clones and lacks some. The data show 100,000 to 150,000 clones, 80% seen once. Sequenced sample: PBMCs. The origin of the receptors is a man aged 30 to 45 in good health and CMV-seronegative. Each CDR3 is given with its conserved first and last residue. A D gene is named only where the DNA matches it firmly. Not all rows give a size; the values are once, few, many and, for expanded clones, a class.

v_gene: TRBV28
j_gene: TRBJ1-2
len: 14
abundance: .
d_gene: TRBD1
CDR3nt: TGTGCCAGCAGCCCCAAGGACAGGGTCTATGGCTACACCTTC
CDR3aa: CASSPKDRVYGYTF

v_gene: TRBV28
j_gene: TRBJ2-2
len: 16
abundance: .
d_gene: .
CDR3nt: TGTGCCAGCAGTCCGGGAGCACTTGGGTCCACCGGGGAGCTGTTTTTT
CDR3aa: CASSPGALGSTGELFF

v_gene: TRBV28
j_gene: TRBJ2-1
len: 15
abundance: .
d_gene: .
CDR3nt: TGTGCCAGCAGTTTAGAGGATTCGACCTACAATGAGCAGTTCTTC
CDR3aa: CASSLEDSTYNEQFF

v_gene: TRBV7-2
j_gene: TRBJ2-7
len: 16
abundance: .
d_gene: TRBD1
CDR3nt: TGTGCCAGCAGCCCGACTGGGACAGGGCTCGCCTACGAGCAGTACTTC
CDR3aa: CASSPTGTGLAYEQYF

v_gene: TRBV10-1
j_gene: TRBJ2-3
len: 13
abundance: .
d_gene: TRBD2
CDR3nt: TGCGCCAGCCCGGGACTAGCGGGAGATACGCAGTATTTT
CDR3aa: CASPGLAGDTQYF

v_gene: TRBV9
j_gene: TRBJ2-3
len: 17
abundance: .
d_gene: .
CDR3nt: TGTGCCAGCAGCGTAGGAGCGAGTGGGTCCTCGGCTGATACGCAGTATTTT
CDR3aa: CASSVGASGSSADTQYF

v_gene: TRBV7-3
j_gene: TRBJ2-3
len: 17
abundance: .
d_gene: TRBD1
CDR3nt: TGTGCCAGCAGCTTAGGTCCGACAGGGGGTAGCACAGATACGCAGTATTTT
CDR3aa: CASSLGPTGGSTDTQYF

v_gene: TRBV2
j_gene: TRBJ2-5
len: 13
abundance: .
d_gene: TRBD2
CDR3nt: TGTGCCAGCAGAGATAGCGGGGGGAAGACCCAGTACTTC
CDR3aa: CASRDSGGKTQYF

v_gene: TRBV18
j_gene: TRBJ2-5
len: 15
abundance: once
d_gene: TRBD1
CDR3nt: TGTGCCAGCTCCACACGACAGGGGGCAGGAGAGACCCAGTACTTC
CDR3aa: CASSTRQGAGETQYF

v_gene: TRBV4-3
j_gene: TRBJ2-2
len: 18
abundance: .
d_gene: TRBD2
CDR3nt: TGCGCCAGCAGCCAAGAAAGCCCGGGGGGGCTGGGAACCGGGGAGCTGTTTTTT
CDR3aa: CASSQESPGGLGTGELFF

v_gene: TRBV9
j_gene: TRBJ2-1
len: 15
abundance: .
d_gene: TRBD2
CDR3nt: TGTGCCAGCAGCGTATTGCTAGCGGGAGCCGGTGAGCAGTTCTTC
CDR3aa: CASSVLLAGAGEQFF

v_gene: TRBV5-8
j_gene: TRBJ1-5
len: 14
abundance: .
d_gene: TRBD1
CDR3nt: TGTGCCAGCAGCTTAGGGGACAGGGATCAGCCCCAGCATTTT
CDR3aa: CASSLGDRDQPQHF

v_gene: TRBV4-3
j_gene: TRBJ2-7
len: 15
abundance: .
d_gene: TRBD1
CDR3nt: TGCGCCAGCAGCCAAGGACAGGGCGGCTCCTACGAGCAGTACTTC
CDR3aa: CASSQGQGGSYEQYF

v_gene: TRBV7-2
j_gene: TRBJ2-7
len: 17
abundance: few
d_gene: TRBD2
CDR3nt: TGTGCCAGCAGCTCCTTCCCCCGGGGGGGCCGATTCGGCGAGCAGTACTTC
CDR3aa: CASSSFPRGGRFGEQYF

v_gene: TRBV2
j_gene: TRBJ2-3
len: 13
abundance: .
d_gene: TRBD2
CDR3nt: TGTGCCAGCAGAGCTAGCGGAACAGATACGCAGTATTTT
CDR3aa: CASRASGTDTQYF

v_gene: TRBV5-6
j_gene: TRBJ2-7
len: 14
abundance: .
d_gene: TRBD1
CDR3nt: TGTGCCAGCAGCTCCGGGACAGGGCGCTACGAGCAGTACTTC
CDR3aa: CASSSGTGRYEQYF

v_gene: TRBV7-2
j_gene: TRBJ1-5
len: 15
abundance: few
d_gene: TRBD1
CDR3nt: TGTGCCAGCAGCTTTGAGGGGGCAAGCAATCAGCCCCAGCATTTT
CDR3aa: CASSFEGASNQPQHF

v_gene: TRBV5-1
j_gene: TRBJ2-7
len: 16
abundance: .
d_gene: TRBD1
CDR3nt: TGCGCCAGCAGCTTGGCGAGGGGGCCGAGCTCCTACGAGCAGTACTTC
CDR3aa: CASSLARGPSSYEQYF

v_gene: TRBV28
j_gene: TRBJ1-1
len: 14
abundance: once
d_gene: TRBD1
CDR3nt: TGTGCCAGCAGTTATCCAGGGGGGCTCCCTGAAGCTTTCTTT
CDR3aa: CASSYPGGLPEAFF

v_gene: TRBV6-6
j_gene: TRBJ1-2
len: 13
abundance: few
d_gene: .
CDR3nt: TGTGCCAGCAGTTCCCCGGTTAACTATGGCTACACCTTC
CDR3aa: CASSSPVNYGYTF

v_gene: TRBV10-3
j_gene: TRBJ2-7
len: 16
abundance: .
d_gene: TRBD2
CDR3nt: TGTGCCATCAGGAGGGGTAGCGGGAGGGCAGGCTACGAGCAGTACTTC
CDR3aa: CAIRRGSGRAGYEQYF

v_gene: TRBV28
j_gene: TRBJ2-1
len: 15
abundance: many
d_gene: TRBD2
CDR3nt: TGTGCCAGCAGTTTATTGGCTAGCGGGAGGAATGAGCAGTTCTTC
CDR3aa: CASSLLASGRNEQFF

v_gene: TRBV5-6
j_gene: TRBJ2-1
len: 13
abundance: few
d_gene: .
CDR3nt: TGTGCCAGTCTTCAGACTAGTCTGGGTGAGCAGTTCTTC
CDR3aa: CASLQTSLGEQFF

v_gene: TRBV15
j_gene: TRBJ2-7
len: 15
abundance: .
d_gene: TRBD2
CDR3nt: TGTGCCACCAGCAAGGGAGGGGAGCCCCTTTACGAGCAGTACTTC
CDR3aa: CATSKGGEPLYEQYF

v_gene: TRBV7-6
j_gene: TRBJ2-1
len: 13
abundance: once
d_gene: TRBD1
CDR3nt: TGTGCCAGCAGAACCACAGGGGGCAATGAGCAGTTCTTC
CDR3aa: CASRTTGGNEQFF

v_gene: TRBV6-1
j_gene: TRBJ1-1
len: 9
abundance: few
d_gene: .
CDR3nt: TGTGCCAGCAGGGAGGGAGCTTTCTTT
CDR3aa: CASREGAFF

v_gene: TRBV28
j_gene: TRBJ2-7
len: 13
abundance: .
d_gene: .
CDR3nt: TGTGCCAGCAGTTTATGGGGCCCGTGGGAGCAGTACTTC
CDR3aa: CASSLWGPWEQYF

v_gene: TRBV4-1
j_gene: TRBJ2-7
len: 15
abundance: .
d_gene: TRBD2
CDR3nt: TGCGCCAGCAGCCAGCTAGCGGGAGGGCTCTACGAGCAGTACTTC
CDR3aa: CASSQLAGGLYEQYF

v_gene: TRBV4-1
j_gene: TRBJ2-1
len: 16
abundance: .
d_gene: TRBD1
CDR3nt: TGCGCCAGCAGCCAAGGACGACAGGGACCCTACAATGAGCAGTTCTTC
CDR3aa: CASSQGRQGPYNEQFF

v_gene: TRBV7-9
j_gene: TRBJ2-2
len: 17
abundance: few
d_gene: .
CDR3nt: TGTGCCAGCAGCTCCTCGAGGGGGGGGGCAAACACCGGGGAGCTGTTTTTT
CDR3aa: CASSSSRGGANTGELFF

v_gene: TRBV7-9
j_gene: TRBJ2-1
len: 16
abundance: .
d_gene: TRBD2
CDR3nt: TGTGCCAGCAGCTTAGCCCTTTTACGCGGGGGGAATGAGCAGTTCTTC
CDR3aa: CASSLALLRGGNEQFF

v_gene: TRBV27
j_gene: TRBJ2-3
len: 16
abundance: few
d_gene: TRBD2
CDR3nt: TGTGCCAGCAGCCCGACTAGCGGGAGCTCCTCGGATACGCAGTATTTT
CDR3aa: CASSPTSGSSSDTQYF

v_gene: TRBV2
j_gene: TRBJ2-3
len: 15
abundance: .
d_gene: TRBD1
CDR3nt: TGTGCCAGCAGCGCGACAGGGAAGGGCACAGATACGCAGTATTTT
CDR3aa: CASSATGKGTDTQYF

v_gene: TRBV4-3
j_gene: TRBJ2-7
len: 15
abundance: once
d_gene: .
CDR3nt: TGCGCCAGCAGCCAAGCGGCGGTCCGGGAGAGCGAGCAGTACTTC
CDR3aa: CASSQAAVRESEQYF

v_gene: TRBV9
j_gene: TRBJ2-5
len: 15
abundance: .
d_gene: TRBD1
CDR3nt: TGTGCCAGCAGCGGAACTGACAGGGGTTTTTATGAGCAGTACTTC
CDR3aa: CASSGTDRGFYEQYF

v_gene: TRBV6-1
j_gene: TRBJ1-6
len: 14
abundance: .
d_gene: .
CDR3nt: TGTGCCAGCAGTACCAGGGAATTCGATTCACCCCTCCACTTT
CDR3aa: CASSTREFDSPLHF

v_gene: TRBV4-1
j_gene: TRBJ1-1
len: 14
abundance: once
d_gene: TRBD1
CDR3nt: TGCGCCAGCAGCCAAGATCCCAGACAGGGGAAAGCTTTCTTT
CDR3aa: CASSQDPRQGKAFF

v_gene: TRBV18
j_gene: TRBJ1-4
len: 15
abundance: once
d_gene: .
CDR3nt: TGTGCCAGCTCACCAGCTACTCGCGATAATGAAAAACTGTTTTTT
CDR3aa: CASSPATRDNEKLFF

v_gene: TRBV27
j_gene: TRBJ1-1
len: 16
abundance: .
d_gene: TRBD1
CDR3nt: TGTGCCAGCAGACTCCTAAAACAGGGGATGAACACTGAAGCTTTCTTT
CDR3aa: CASRLLKQGMNTEAFF

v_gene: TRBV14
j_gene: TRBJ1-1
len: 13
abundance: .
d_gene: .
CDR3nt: TGTGCCAGCAGGACAGCCATGAACACTGAAGCTTTCTTT
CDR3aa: CASRTAMNTEAFF

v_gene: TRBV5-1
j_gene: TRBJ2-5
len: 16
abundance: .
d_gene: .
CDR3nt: TGCGCCAGCAGCCAAGTAGCCTATACCGGCCAAGAGACCCAGTACTTC
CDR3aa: CASSQVAYTGQETQYF

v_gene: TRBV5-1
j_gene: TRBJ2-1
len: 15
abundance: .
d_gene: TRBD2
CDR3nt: TGCGCCAGCAGTCTTAGCGGGAGGGCCGATGGGGAGCAGTTCTTC
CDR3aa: CASSLSGRADGEQFF

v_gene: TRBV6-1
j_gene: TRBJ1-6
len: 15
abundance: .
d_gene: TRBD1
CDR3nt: TGTGCCAGCCGGCCTCGGGCCCAGGGGGAATCACCCCTCCACTTT
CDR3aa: CASRPRAQGESPLHF

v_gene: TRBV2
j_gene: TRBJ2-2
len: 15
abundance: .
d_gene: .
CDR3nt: TGTGCCAGCAGGTCTGTAGCGGTAAACACCGGGGAGCTGTTTTTT
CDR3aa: CASRSVAVNTGELFF

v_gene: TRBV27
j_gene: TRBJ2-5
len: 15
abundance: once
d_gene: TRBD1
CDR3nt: TGTGCCAGCAGTCGCGCGACAGGGCCGGGGGAGACCCAGTACTTC
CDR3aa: CASSRATGPGETQYF

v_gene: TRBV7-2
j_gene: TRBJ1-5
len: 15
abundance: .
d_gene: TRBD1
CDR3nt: TGTGCCAGCAGCTGGGGGACAGGGGAAAATCAGCCCCAGCATTTT
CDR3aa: CASSWGTGENQPQHF

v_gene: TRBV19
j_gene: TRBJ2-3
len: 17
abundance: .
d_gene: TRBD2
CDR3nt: TGTGCCAGTAGTTTCCAAGGGACTAGCAGACGCACAGATACGCAGTATTTT
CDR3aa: CASSFQGTSRRTDTQYF

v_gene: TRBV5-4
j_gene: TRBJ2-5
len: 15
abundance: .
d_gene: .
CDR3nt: TGTGCCAGCAGCTTGGACCGGGTTACTCAAGAGACCCAGTACTTC
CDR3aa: CASSLDRVTQETQYF

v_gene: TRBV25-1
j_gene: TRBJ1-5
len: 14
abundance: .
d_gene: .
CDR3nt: TGTGCCAGCAGTGCCAGGTTGTACAATCAGCCCCAGCATTTT
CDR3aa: CASSARLYNQPQHF

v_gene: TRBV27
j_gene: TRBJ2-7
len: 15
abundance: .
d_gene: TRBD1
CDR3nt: TGTGCCAGCAGTTCCCTAAGGGACAGGGGGCGTGAGCAGTACTTC
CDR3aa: CASSSLRDRGREQYF

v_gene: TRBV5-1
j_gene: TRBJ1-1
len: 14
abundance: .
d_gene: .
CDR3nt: TGCGCCAGCAGCTTCTCCCGGGGGGACACTGAAGCTTTCTTT
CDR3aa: CASSFSRGDTEAFF

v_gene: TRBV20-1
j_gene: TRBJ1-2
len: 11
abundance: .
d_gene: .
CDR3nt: TGCAGTGCTAGATCCTCCTATGGCTACACCTTC
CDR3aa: CSARSSYGYTF

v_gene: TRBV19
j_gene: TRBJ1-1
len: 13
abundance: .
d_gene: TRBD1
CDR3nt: TGTGCCAGTAGGCAGACAGGGCTAACTGAAGCTTTCTTT
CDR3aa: CASRQTGLTEAFF

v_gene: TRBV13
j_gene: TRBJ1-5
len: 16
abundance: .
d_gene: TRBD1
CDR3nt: TGTGCCAGCAGCTTCCGACAGGGGCGAGGCAATCAGCCCCAGCATTTT
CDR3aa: CASSFRQGRGNQPQHF

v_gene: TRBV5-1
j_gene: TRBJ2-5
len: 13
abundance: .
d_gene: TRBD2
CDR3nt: TGCGCCAGCAGCCCCCGACTAGCGGAGACCCAGTACTTC
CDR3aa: CASSPRLAETQYF

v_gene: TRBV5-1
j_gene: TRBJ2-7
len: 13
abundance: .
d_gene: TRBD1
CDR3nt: TGCGCCAGCAGCGAGACAGGGAGCTCCGAGCAGTACTTC
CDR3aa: CASSETGSSEQYF

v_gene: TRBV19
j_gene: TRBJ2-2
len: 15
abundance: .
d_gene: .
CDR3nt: TGTGCCAGTAGTCGGGGGGCCCCCTCAGGCGGGGAGCTGTTTTTT
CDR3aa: CASSRGAPSGGELFF

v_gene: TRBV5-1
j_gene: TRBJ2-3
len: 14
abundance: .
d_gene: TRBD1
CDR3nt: TGCGCCAGCAGCTGGGGACAGGGCACAGATACGCAGTATTTT
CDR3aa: CASSWGQGTDTQYF

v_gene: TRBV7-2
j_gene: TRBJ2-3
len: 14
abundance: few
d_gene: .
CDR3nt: TGTGCCAGCAGCTTAACTACTAGCACAGATACGCAGTATTTT
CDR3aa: CASSLTTSTDTQYF